The 20 T cell receptor beta chains reported below all come from one sample, sequenced in a study of graft-versus-host responses after intestinal transplantation. Their antigen targets remain unknown. The method was immunoSEQ multiplex PCR; TCRdb's version includes in-frame clones alone and lacks a portion of them. The sample includes about 50,000 clones, 92% of them seen just once. This sample comprised unstimulated CD4+ T cells sorted from spleen or lymph node cells, obtained before transplant. All receptors derive from a human donor who was the organ donor for an intestinal transplant.

About this clone: In the same sample, other DNA sequences code for this CDR3. The V call is TRBV7-2, the J call TRBJ1-5; TRBD1 aligns across 10 bases. The CDR3 has 16 residues. CDR1 is SGHTA, CDR2 FQGNSA, per germline. Unmatched junction bases numbered 5, after V lost 0 bases and J lost 6 bases. The CDR3 is CASSLATGGGGQPQHF. CDR3 nucleotides: TGTGCCAGCAGCTTAGCGACAGGGGGCGGGGGTCAGCCCCAGCATTTT.

The chain uses TRBV15 and TRBJ1-5, with a possible D match to TRBD1 (5 bases). The CDR3 is 15 residues long. V lost 0 bases to trimming and J lost 5 bases, with 11 bases between them. CDR1 is LNHNV, CDR2 YYDKDF, per germline (reference sequence). In DNA form, the CDR3 reads TGTGCCACCAGCAGAGAGTCGACAGCCTATCAGCCCCAGCATTTT. This codes for CATSRESTAYQPQHF.

This sequence joins TRBV19 and TRBJ2-3; no clear D gene. Per the germline V gene, CDR1 is LNHDA and CDR2 is SQIVND (reference sequence). Trimming removed 4 bases from V and 2 bases from J, with 1 base in between. The CDR3 extends over 11 amino acids. This CDR3 is CASSNTDTQYF. The CDR3 bases are TGTGCCAGTAGTAACACAGATACGCAGTATTTT.

Only a few counts were recorded for this clone. The chain employs TRBV7-2 and TRBJ2-1; 8 nucleotides match TRBD2. The germline CDR1 and CDR2 sequences are SGHTA and FQGNSA. The CDR3 consists of 14 residues. The junction had 3 bases not matched to a gene; V was cut back by 1 base and J by 7 bases. Here the CDR3 DNA reads TGTGCCAGCAGCTTAGGCAGCGGGAGTAATGAGCAGTTCTTC. This sequence encodes CASSLGSGSNEQFF.

Note on this clone: Mismatch with germline at one junction end may stem from a read error. The chain links TRBV20-1 to TRBJ1-1; a weak D match, TRBD1 (6 bases). The length of the CDR3 is 10 residues. From germline, CDR1 is DFQATT and CDR2 SNEGSKA (reference sequence). In DNA form, the CDR3 reads TGCAGGGCTAGGGGGGGGGAAGCTTTCTTT. It codes for CRARGGEAFF.

The gene calls are TRBV11-2 and TRBJ2-7; 8 bases align to TRBD2. Per germline, CDR1 SGHAT and CDR2 FQNNGV. CDR3 length: 13 residues. V dropped 2 bases and J dropped 6; count of bases not matched to a gene: 3. The CDR3 bases are TGTGCCAGCAGCTTACTAGCGGGCGGCGAGCAGTACTTC. This gives the protein CASSLLAGGEQYF.

This sequence joins TRBV7-2 and TRBJ2-3; D might be TRBD2 (5 bases). The CDR3 has 15 amino acids. The germline CDR1 and CDR2 sequences are SGHTA and FQGNSA. V dropped 7 bases and J dropped 2 bases, with 16 bases sitting between them. The CDR3 is CASKGTGSYTDTQYF. CDR3 nucleotide sequence: TGTGCCAGCAAGGGAACGGGGTCATACACAGATACGCAGTATTTT.

The sample holds one count of this clone. The rearrangement uses TRBV7-2 and TRBJ2-1, with TRBD2 matching over 14 bases. This CDR3 is 16 amino acids long. The J segment lost 9 bases and the V segment lost 1 base, leaving 5 bases of the junction unmatched. Germline loops: CDR1 SGHTA, CDR2 FQGNSA. CDR3: CASSLEGTSGSAEQFF. CDR3 nucleotide sequence: TGTGCCAGCAGCTTAGAGGGGACTAGCGGGAGTGCTGAGCAGTTCTTC.

This chain uses TRBV7-2 with TRBJ2-7; D might be TRBD2 (5 bases). Germline loops: CDR1 SGHTA, CDR2 FQGNSA. The V end was cut by 4 bases, the J end by 1 base, with 8 bases between. The CDR3 has 13 amino acids. Written as DNA, the CDR3 is TGTGCCAGCAGCTCGGACTTTTCCTACGAGCAGTACTTC. Its protein is CASSSDFSYEQYF. Based on the CDR3 plus reference TRBV7-2 and TRBJ2-7, the full variable domain is GAGVSQSPSNKVTEKGKDVELRCDPISGHTALYWYRQSLGQGLEFLIYFQGNSAPDKSGLPSDRFSAERTGGSVSTLTIQRTQQEDSAVYLCASSSDFSYEQYFGPGTRLTVT.

The genes are TRBV7-2 and TRBJ1-5, with D perhaps matching TRBD1 (5 bases). Trimming cost V 1 base and J 5 bases, with 6 bases left between them. This CDR3 spans 13 amino acids. Germline V CDR1 and CDR2: SGHTA, FQGNSA. The CDR3 nucleotides are TGTGCCAGCAGCTTAGAACAGGATCAGCCCCAGCATTTT. It specifies CASSLEQDQPQHF.

In this sample, this clone turned up a few times. The rearrangement links TRBV10-3 to TRBJ2-7, with 10 bases identical to TRBD1. Germline loops: CDR1 ENHRY, CDR2 SYGVKD. This CDR3 region has 13 residues. V trimming: 6 bases; J trimming: 6 bases; junction bases outside the gene matches: 5. The CDR3 coding sequence is TGTGCCATCAGGCGGAGGGACAGGGGCGAGCAGTACTTC. Translating gives CAIRRRDRGEQYF.

This clone has only one observation. This chain links TRBV7-2 with TRBJ2-7, with D perhaps matching TRBD1 or TRBD2 (7 bases each). Deletions cut 2 bases from V and 2 bases from J, with 16 bases between. The CDR3 has 16 amino acids. Germline-derived CDR1 and CDR2 are SGHTA and FQGNSA. For the CDR3, the DNA is TGTGCCAGCAGCTTAATCGCGACAGGGAGGGCCTACGAGCAGTACTTC. Its translation: CASSLIATGRAYEQYF.

The chain couples TRBV27 to TRBJ2-1, with TRBD2 as a possible D gene (5 bases). This CDR3 comprises 17 residues. V was pared by 5 bases and J by 5 bases, with 22 bases between. The germline V gene encodes CDR1 MNHEY and CDR2 SMNVEV (reference sequence). CDR3 region: CASSPLGKSSAHNEQFF. CDR3 nucleotide sequence: TGTGCCAGCAGTCCGCTAGGTAAGAGTAGCGCACACAATGAGCAGTTCTTC.

This chain links TRBV5-1 with TRBJ2-3; 8 bases are shared with TRBD1. The CDR3 extends over 14 amino acids. V lost 3 bases and J lost 3; bases outside the gene matches: 3. The germline gives CDR1 SGHRS, CDR2 YFSETQ. The chain's CDR3 is CASSSDRVTDTQYF. Written as DNA, the CDR3 is TGCGCCAGCAGCTCGGACAGGGTTACAGATACGCAGTATTTT.

The V and J genes are TRBV7-2 and TRBJ1-4; maybe TRBD1 (5 bases). CDR1 SGHTA and CDR2 FQGNSA come from the germline V gene. V lost 5 bases, J lost 2 bases, and 9 bases lay in between. There are 14 residues in the CDR3. The CDR3 region has the DNA TGTGCCAGCAGCCGTGGGGGGACTAATGAAAAACTGTTTTTT. This encodes CASSRGGTNEKLFF.

The genes are TRBV9 and TRBJ2-3; 14 positions agree with TRBD2. This CDR3 contains 18 residues. V was clipped by 0 bases and J by 3 bases; unmatched bases: 6. CDR1 is SGDLS, CDR2 YYNGEE, per germline. The CDR3 region has the DNA TGTGCCAGCAGCGTAGGCAGACTAGCGGGAGGGCTGACAGATACGCAGTATTTT. Protein: CASSVGRLAGGLTDTQYF.

The chain employs TRBV5-4 and TRBJ2-2; D ambiguous. Germline CDR1 is SGHNT and CDR2 is YYREEE (reference sequence). Trimming stripped 2 bases from V and 3 bases from J, with 5 bases between. The CDR3 is 13 residues long. CDR3 amino acids: CASSLTHTGELFF. The CDR3, as DNA: TGTGCCAGCAGCTTAACACACACCGGGGAGCTGTTTTTT.

DNA for the CDR3: TGTGCCAGCAGTCCACAGGGGAGTCAGCCCCAGCATTTT. It encodes CASSPQGSQPQHF. The chain uses TRBV6-6 and TRBJ1-5, with TRBD1 identical over 7 bases. CDR1 is MNHNY and CDR2 is SVGAGI in the germline V gene (reference sequence). Trimming removed 5 bases from V and 6 bases from J; junction bases left unmatched: 4. The CDR3 length is 13 residues.

The gene calls are TRBV9 and TRBJ2-1, with a weak D call TRBD1 (5 bases). Germline CDR1 and CDR2: SGDLS and YYNGEE. This CDR3 comprises 15 residues. The V end lost 0 bases, the J end lost 4 bases, and 11 bases lay between the germline ends. CDR3: CASSVEDKYYNEQFF. CDR3 nucleotides: TGTGCCAGCAGCGTAGAGGACAAGTATTACAATGAGCAGTTCTTC.

This rearrangement joins TRBV27 to TRBJ2-7, with 8 positions matching TRBD2. This CDR3 contains 16 residues. Germline assignment: CDR1 MNHEY and CDR2 SMNVEV (reference sequence). Trimming cost V 3 bases and J 3 bases; bases outside gene matches: 10. CDR3 bases: TGTGCCAGCAGTTTCGGGGCGGGAGGAGTCAGCTACGAGCAGTACTTC. Its protein is CASSFGAGGVSYEQYF.